This TCR beta chain was recorded in a study of blood T cell repertoires in COVID-19. About the study: COVID-19 samples, acute and convalescent, were from the United States, Italy and Spain. Nucleic acid was either cDNA or gDNA, and it came from T cells, B-cell-depleted T cells, or PBMCs.

CDR1 and CDR2 (germline): MGHDK, SYGVNS. CDR3 length: 13 amino acids. J gave up 6 bases and V 6 bases, and 3 bases lay outside the gene matches. Authors' analysis steps: From reference gene primer amplification, estimates of nucleated cell counts were derived. Profiling relied on immunoSEQ multiplex PCR, and the TCRdb table lists in-frame clones only, not all of them. The V and J calls and clone size come from that table; D and trimming were worked out from the DNA. This sample has about 260,000 clones, with 88% found just once. The chain uses TRBV25-1 and TRBJ1-5, with 9 bases that match TRBD1. Sequencing used peripheral blood. The TCR originated in a man aged 55 to 70 who had recovered from COVID-19. The CDR3 here is CASRGQGSQPQHF. CDR3 nucleotide sequence: TGTGCCAGCAGGGGACAGGGAAGTCAGCCCCAGCATTTT.